The following is a T cell receptor (beta chain) sequence with its context. No antigen is known for it. Sequencing was performed with immunoSEQ multiplex PCR; in TCRdb, only in-frame clones are kept and a portion is missing. Of 32,000 or so clones in the sample, about nine tenths were seen once. The sample's time point: week 5, during vaccination. Every single dose of the vaccine, 300 ug of mutant IDH1 20-mer peptide, came with topical imiquimod. The data stem from a study of a mutant IDH1 vaccine in newly diagnosed glioma. CDR3 length equals 11 residues. Per the germline V gene, CDR1 is LNHNV and CDR2 is YYDKDF (reference sequence). Trimming pared 5 bases from V and 9 bases from J, leaving 11 bases between.

The sequence was obtained from a woman aged 40 to 50 with glioma. Some clones in this sample may be carry-over from other donors' samples. The chain links TRBV15 to TRBJ2-7; a weak D match, TRBD1 (5 bases). The material sequenced was peripheral blood mononuclear cells (PBMCs), taken from a glioma patient whose treatment included an IDH1 peptide vaccine. The CDR3 here is CATSPGIGQYF. DNA for the CDR3: TGTGCCACCAGCCCAGGGATTGGGCAGTACTTC.